A single sample gave rise to the 25 T cell receptor beta chains below, sequenced in a study of CD8 T cells in Susac syndrome. With random hexamers, reverse transcription was performed on about 0.5 to 1 ug of RNA. MiXCR was run by TCRdb on the immunoSEQ multiplex PCR reads, yielding one entry per CDR3 protein. This table has 55,000 to 80,000 distinct CDR3 sequences, 93% appearing once. What was sequenced was CD4+ T cells from PBMCs. These receptors all come from a human donor with Susac syndrome.

The chain employs TRBV18 and TRBJ1-1, with TRBD1 identical over 10 bases. Germline-derived CDR1 and CDR2 are KGHSH and LQKENI. The CDR3 runs to 16 residues. After removal of 3 bases from V and 5 bases from J, the junction contained 9 bases not matched to a gene. Here the CDR3 reads CASSPTPGTGVTEAFF. As DNA, the CDR3 is TGTGCCAGCTCACCCACGCCTGGGACAGGGGTAACTGAAGCTTTCTTT.

The V gene is TRBV7-9, the J gene TRBJ2-3; D is uncertain. V was trimmed by 5 bases and J by 6 bases, leaving 9 bases between them. Germline V lookup: CDR1 SEHNR, CDR2 FQNEAQ (reference sequence). The CDR3 is 12 residues long. The CDR3 DNA is TGTGCCAGCAGCAAGGGCATCGATACGCAGTATTTT. The encoded protein is CASSKGIDTQYF.

This clonotype was found once. The rearrangement links TRBV3-1 to TRBJ2-1, with D perhaps TRBD1 (5 bases). The CDR3 covers 15 residues. The germline V gene encodes CDR1 LGHDT and CDR2 YNNKEL (reference sequence). V was shortened by 4 bases and J by 1 base, with 11 bases between the two germline ends. Written as DNA, the CDR3 is TGTGCCAGCAGCCTAGGAGCAGGGTCCTACAATGAGCAGTTCTTC. As protein: CASSLGAGSYNEQFF.

This chain connects TRBV5-1 to TRBJ2-1; D is undetermined. Per germline, CDR1 SGHRS and CDR2 YFSETQ. Trimming cost V 3 bases and J 6 bases, with 10 bases left between them. The CDR3 is made up of 13 amino acids. As DNA, the CDR3 is TGCGCCAGCAGCTCCTCGCCGGCCAATGAGCAGTTCTTC. It yields the protein CASSSSPANEQFF.

The genes are TRBV7-9 and TRBJ1-4; D is unresolved. Trimming left V 5 bases short and J 2 bases short, with 9 bases between. CDR1 SEHNR and CDR2 FQNEAQ come from the germline V gene (reference sequence). The length of the CDR3 is 14 residues. The CDR3 bases are TGTGCCAGCAGCCCCGGCGGGACTAATGAAAAACTGTTTTTT. Translation gives CASSPGGTNEKLFF.

DNA for the CDR3: TGTGCCAGCAGCCAAGGAAGCGGCCAAGAGACCCAGTACTTC. Its translation: CASSQGSGQETQYF. The V call is TRBV3-1, the J call TRBJ2-5; tentative D call: TRBD2 (5 bases). The ends were cut back, 1 base at V and 1 base at J, with 7 bases in the middle. Germline values: CDR1 LGHDT, CDR2 YNNKEL (reference sequence). This CDR3 region has 14 residues.

The sample holds one count of this clonotype. The chain recombines TRBV10-3 with TRBJ2-7, with 12 bases that match TRBD1. The V segment lost 7 bases and the J segment 5 bases; nucleotides outside the gene matches: 6. This CDR3 contains 14 residues. Per the germline V gene, CDR1 is ENHRY and CDR2 is SYGVKD. The CDR3 is CAITGGTGGHEQYF. The CDR3 DNA reads TGTGCCATCACGGGGGGGACAGGGGGCCACGAGCAGTACTTC.

The rearrangement links TRBV19 to TRBJ2-1; D is possibly TRBD1 (6 bases). The germline V and J ends were trimmed by 6 bases and 8 bases, with 17 bases remaining between them. The germline gives CDR1 LNHDA, CDR2 SQIVND (reference sequence). This CDR3 is built from 14 residues. CDR3 protein: CASRREQGIHEQFF. As DNA, the CDR3 is TGTGCCAGTAGACGGGAACAGGGAATCCATGAGCAGTTCTTC.

The V and J genes are TRBV29-1 and TRBJ2-7, with D uncertain. The CDR3 consists of 12 residues. Germline V lookup: CDR1 SQVTM, CDR2 ANQGSEA. Trimming removed 1 base from V and 0 bases from J, with 4 bases in between. CDR3 in DNA: TGCAGCGTTGAAGTCAGCTCCTACGAGCAGTACTTC. It encodes CSVEVSSYEQYF.

V gene TRBV5-6 combines with J gene TRBJ1-5; possibly TRBD1 for D (5 bases). V was trimmed by 0 bases and J by 1 base, leaving 11 bases between them. This CDR3 region has 16 residues. Germline-derived CDR1 and CDR2 are SGHDT and YYEEEE. The CDR3 sequence is CASSLGPGRSNQPQHF. The CDR3 DNA follows: TGTGCCAGCAGCTTGGGACCGGGACGGAGCAATCAGCCCCAGCATTTT.

CDR3 DNA sequence: TGTGCCAGCAGCCGGAGTGGACAGGGTGGCGAGCAGTACTTC. Amino acids: CASSRSGQGGEQYF. The chain joins TRBV28 to TRBJ2-7, with TRBD1 identical over 8 bases. CDR1 is MDHEN and CDR2 is SYDVKM in the germline V gene. The CDR3 has 14 amino acids. V shed 6 bases and J 6 bases; nucleotides not matched to a gene: 10.

V is TRBV7-2 and J is TRBJ2-5; tentatively, D is TRBD2 (5 bases). This CDR3 region has 13 residues. The V gene's germline CDR1 is SGHTA and CDR2 FQGNSA. Trimming removed 3 bases from V and 5 bases from J, with 10 bases in between. The CDR3 spells CASSFAGLETQYF. CDR3 in DNA: TGTGCCAGCAGCTTTGCGGGTTTGGAGACCCAGTACTTC. Combining the CDR3 with reference TRBV7-2 and TRBJ2-5 gives the whole variable domain GAGVSQSPSNKVTEKGKDVELRCDPISGHTALYWYRQSLGQGLEFLIYFQGNSAPDKSGLPSDRFSAERTGGSVSTLTIQRTQQEDSAVYLCASSFAGLETQYFGPGTRLLVL.

The V and J genes are TRBV14 and TRBJ1-1; D is possibly TRBD1 (6 bases). Per the germline V gene, CDR1 is SGHDN and CDR2 is FVKESK. Trimming cost V 6 bases and J 5 bases, with 16 bases left between them. The CDR3 runs to 14 residues. CDR3 nucleotide sequence: TGTGCCAGCAGACTCGGAGGGGGGTGGACTGAAGCTTTCTTT. Translating it yields CASRLGGGWTEAFF.

The CDR3: CAWRAAYEQYF. CDR3 sequence (DNA): TGTGCCTGGAGGGCAGCCTACGAGCAGTACTTC. The chain links TRBV30 to TRBJ2-7; D unresolved. Germline V gene data show CDR1 as GTSNPN and CDR2 as SVGIG (reference sequence). V gave up 3 bases and J gave up 2 bases, with 5 bases separating them. This CDR3 spans 11 amino acids. The complete variable domain, with remaining parts taken from reference TRBV30 and TRBJ2-7, reads SQTIHQWPATLVQPVGSPLSLECTVEGTSNPNLYWYRQAAGRGLQLLFYSVGIGQISSEVPQNLSASRPQDRQFILSSKKLLLSDSGFYLCAWRAAYEQYFGPGTRLTVT.

The DNA for the CDR3 is TGTGCCAGCAGCTCAGACCCCTTAACAGATACGCAGTATTTT. It yields the protein CASSSDPLTDTQYF. The chain recombines TRBV11-3 with TRBJ2-3; D is unclear. Germline assignment: CDR1 SGHNT and CDR2 YENEEA. The CDR3 runs 14 residues. V lost 4 bases and J lost 3, with 11 bases in between.

The chain recombines TRBV3-1 with TRBJ1-5; D gene uncertain. The germline V gene has CDR1 LGHDT and CDR2 YNNKEL (reference sequence). The CDR3 has 13 amino acids. Deletions cut 1 base from V and 7 bases from J, with 8 bases between. For the CDR3, the DNA is TGTGCCAGCAGCCAAGGGGCGTGGCAGCCCCAGCATTTT. Encoded protein: CASSQGAWQPQHF.

The chain joins TRBV28 to TRBJ2-4, with 10 bases that match TRBD1. The CDR3 runs to 16 residues. CDR1 is MDHEN and CDR2 is SYDVKM in the germline V gene. After removal of 2 bases from V and 2 bases from J, the junction contained 3 bases not matched to a gene. For the CDR3, the DNA is TGTGCCAGCAGTTTAGCCGACAGGGGGCCCAAAAACATTCAGTACTTC. The encoded protein is CASSLADRGPKNIQYF.

This chain connects TRBV27 to TRBJ2-3; D is possibly TRBD2 (6 bases). This CDR3 has 18 residues. The germline V and J ends were trimmed by 0 bases and 3 bases, with 19 bases remaining between them. Germline V gene data show CDR1 as MNHEY and CDR2 as SMNVEV (reference sequence). CDR3 in DNA: TGTGCCAGCAGTTTATCGGGGGTCACCTGGGACTTAACAGATACGCAGTATTTT. Its protein product is CASSLSGVTWDLTDTQYF.

In its sample, this clonotype was seen once. The chain carries TRBV18 and TRBJ2-7, with 8 bases fitting TRBD1. From germline, CDR1 is KGHSH and CDR2 LQKENI. The junction had 6 bases not matched to a gene; V was cut back by 4 bases and J by 4 bases. This CDR3 contains 14 residues. The CDR3 DNA follows: TGTGCCAGCTCACTCGACAGGGGCAAATACGAGCAGTACTTC. Encoded protein: CASSLDRGKYEQYF.

The chain has TRBV5-1 and TRBJ1-2; TRBD1 is a possible D gene (5 bases). From germline, CDR1 is SGHRS and CDR2 YFSETQ. The CDR3 runs to 14 residues. Trimming took 0 bases from V and 3 from J, leaving 9 bases between them. The CDR3 DNA reads as TGCGCCAGCAGCTTGGGTCAGGGTGACTATGGCTACACCTTC. It yields the protein CASSLGQGDYGYTF.

The rearrangement joins TRBV6-5 to TRBJ2-2; D gene ambiguous. The V gene's germline CDR1 is MNHEY and CDR2 SVGAGI. V gave up 1 base and J gave up 4 bases, with 13 bases separating them. The CDR3 loop spans 16 amino acids. The CDR3 region has the DNA TGTGCCAGCAGTTACTGGGGTAGACGTGCCACCGGGGAGCTGTTTTTT. Protein product: CASSYWGRRATGELFF.

The rearrangement uses TRBV7-9 and TRBJ2-3; possible D gene TRBD2, 6 bases. Germline loops: CDR1 SEHNR, CDR2 FQNEAQ (reference sequence). Trimming removed 0 bases from V and 5 bases from J, with 6 bases in between. CDR3 size: 13 residues. CDR3 in amino acids: CASSLAGGDTQYF. For the CDR3, the DNA is TGTGCCAGCAGCTTAGCGGGGGGAGATACGCAGTATTTT.

The V call is TRBV6-2 or TRBV6-3, the J call TRBJ1-2; TRBD1 matches at 11 bases. The CDR3 is 15 amino acids. J gave up 4 bases and V 4 bases, and 5 bases lay outside the gene matches. CDR1 is MNHEY and CDR2 is SVGEGT in the germline V gene. The CDR3 bases are TGTGCCAGCAGTTCCGGGACAGGGGGAACCTATGGCTACACCTTC. Its translation: CASSSGTGGTYGYTF.

The genes are TRBV29-1 and TRBJ2-1; 8 nucleotides line up with TRBD2. V lost 6 bases, J lost 12 bases, and 7 bases stayed unmatched. This CDR3 region has 11 residues. Germline lookup yields CDR1 SQVTM and CDR2 ANQGSEA. This CDR3 reads CSVLPGGVQFF. In DNA, the CDR3 is TGCAGCGTCCTACCGGGGGGGGTGCAGTTCTTC.

V usage is TRBV25-1 and J usage is TRBJ2-1; possibly TRBD1 for D (5 bases). V lost 4 bases and J 0 bases, leaving 19 bases between the germline ends. This CDR3 is built from 18 residues. In germline, CDR1 is MGHDK, CDR2 SYGVNS. The DNA of the CDR3 is TGTGCCAGCAGTGGAACCGCGAAGGGGTTCCCCTCCTACAATGAGCAGTTCTTC. This translates into CASSGTAKGFPSYNEQFF.